Listed here are 18 T cell receptor beta chains from one sample, sequenced in a study of T cell clones after liver transplantation. The table came from immunoSEQ multiplex PCR; TCRdb's copy has only in-frame clones and leaves some out. The sample shows tens of thousands of clones, roughly 80% of them seen only once. The sequences come from CD4+ T cells from blood, collected 45 to 46 months after liver transplant. These receptors were obtained from a human patient who received a liver transplant. The graft donor may be the source of some T cells.

The chain uses TRBV20-1 and TRBJ2-7, with D unresolved. The CDR3 is 11 residues long. CDR1 is DFQATT, CDR2 SNEGSKA, per germline (reference sequence). V was trimmed by 3 bases and J by 6 bases, leaving 9 bases between them. CDR3 amino acids: CSARGGAEQYF. CDR3 bases: TGCAGTGCTAGGGGTGGTGCCGAGCAGTACTTC.

The chain links TRBV2 to TRBJ1-1; a possible D gene is TRBD1 (6 bases). Trimming pared 6 bases from V and 1 base from J, leaving 9 bases between. The germline V gene has CDR1 SNHLY and CDR2 FYNNEI. The CDR3 sequence is 13 residues long. The CDR3, as DNA: TGTGCCAGCAGCGGACAGCCGAACACTGAAGCTTTCTTT. Translation gives CASSGQPNTEAFF.

The genes are TRBV18 and TRBJ2-5, with 7 bases identical to TRBD1. With V trimmed by 3 bases and J by 2 bases, 6 bases remained unmatched. The CDR3 consists of 15 residues. Germline assignment: CDR1 KGHSH and CDR2 LQKENI. The DNA for the CDR3 is TGTGCCAGCTCACCTCAAGGGACAGCTCAAGAGACCCAGTACTTC. Encoded protein: CASSPQGTAQETQYF.

The chain combines TRBV9 with TRBJ2-5; no clear D gene. This CDR3 region has 12 residues. V was pared by 3 bases and J by 3 bases, with 6 bases between. CDR1 is SGDLS and CDR2 is YYNGEE in the germline V gene. CDR3 DNA: TGTGCCAGCAGCGCACGGGAAGAGACCCAGTACTTC. It encodes CASSAREETQYF.

This clone was detected once. This sample includes further DNA sequences coding for the same CDR3. V gene TRBV6-5 combines with J gene TRBJ2-7; 11 bases map to TRBD2. The germline V gene has CDR1 MNHEY and CDR2 SVGAGI. CDR3 size: 15 residues. V lost 5 bases, J lost 4 bases, and 7 bases stayed unmatched. CDR3 residues: CASSRTSGRGYEQYF. The CDR3, as DNA: TGTGCCAGCAGTCGAACTAGCGGGAGAGGATACGAGCAGTACTTC.

This clone appeared once. The chain joins TRBV18 to TRBJ1-1; D gene uncertain. V lost 3 bases, J lost 2 bases, and 13 bases lay in between. Germline V gene lookup returns CDR1 KGHSH and CDR2 LQKENI. The CDR3 is 15 amino acids. Here the CDR3 DNA reads TGTGCCAGCTCACCTTTAAGCAGCGATAACACTGAAGCTTTCTTT. Translation: CASSPLSSDNTEAFF.

The chain joins TRBV19 to TRBJ2-2, with D perhaps assigned TRBD1 or TRBD2 (6 bases each). The CDR3 runs 15 residues. The V end lost 10 bases, the J end lost 3 bases, and 18 bases lay between the germline ends. Looked up from germline, CDR1 is LNHDA and CDR2 is SQIVND (reference sequence). CDR3 amino acids: CAIKPGGTDTGELFF. As DNA, the CDR3 is TGTGCCATCAAACCCGGGGGCACGGACACCGGGGAGCTGTTTTTT.

The CDR3 coding sequence is TGTGCCAGCAGGACCGGGATGTACCAAGAGACCCAGTACTTC. Its protein is CASRTGMYQETQYF. The rearrangement links TRBV2 to TRBJ2-5; D possibly corresponds to TRBD2 (5 bases). V lost 6 bases and J lost 0, with 11 bases in between. The CDR3 runs 14 residues. CDR1 is SNHLY and CDR2 is FYNNEI in the germline V gene.

The chain links TRBV9 to TRBJ2-1; the D gene is possibly TRBD1 (6 bases). Germline V CDR1 and CDR2: SGDLS, YYNGEE. The V and J ends lost 2 bases and 6 bases respectively, with 12 bases between them. The CDR3 extends over 14 amino acids. The DNA of the CDR3 is TGTGCCAGCAGCGTTATGGGGGCGAGCAATGAGCAGTTCTTC. This sequence encodes CASSVMGASNEQFF.

This clone was seen repeatedly, ten times or more. The V and J genes are TRBV7-2 and TRBJ1-5, with TRBD1 matching over 9 bases. The V and J ends lost 5 bases and 2 bases, in that order; junction bases with no gene match: 4. This CDR3 comprises 15 residues. The germline gives CDR1 SGHTA, CDR2 FQGNSA. The CDR3 reads CASSAWTGGNQPQHF. In DNA, the CDR3 is TGTGCCAGCAGCGCCTGGACAGGGGGCAATCAGCCCCAGCATTTT.

V gene TRBV2 combines with J gene TRBJ1-2; D is possibly TRBD1 (6 bases). The CDR3 has 13 amino acids. V lost 4 bases, J lost 2 bases, and 8 bases lay in between. Germline values: CDR1 SNHLY, CDR2 FYNNEI. The DNA for the CDR3 is TGTGCCAGCAGTGGGGGGCTAAACTATGGCTACACCTTC. Its protein is CASSGGLNYGYTF.

The chain combines TRBV7-2 with TRBJ1-2; TRBD1 agrees at 10 bases. V was pared by 4 bases and J by 8 bases, with 4 bases of the junction left unmatched. The germline V gene encodes CDR1 SGHTA and CDR2 FQGNSA. CDR3 length equals 13 residues. This CDR3 is CASSYDRGQGYTF. The CDR3 coding sequence is TGTGCCAGCAGCTACGACAGGGGGCAAGGCTACACCTTC.

The chain recombines TRBV19 with TRBJ1-5; tentative D call: TRBD1 (5 bases). The CDR3 is made up of 13 amino acids. Germline-derived CDR1 and CDR2 are LNHDA and SQIVND (reference sequence). V shed 5 bases and J shed 16 bases, with 21 bases lying between them. CDR3: CASSPPPGLTVHF. CDR3 coding DNA: TGTGCCAGTAGTCCCCCCCCGGGGCTCACCGTCCATTTT.

The chain is built from TRBV6-6 and TRBJ1-5; 9 bases are shared with TRBD1. The trim removed 2 bases at V and 7 bases at J, leaving 9 bases unmatched. This CDR3 comprises 16 residues. CDR1 MNHNY and CDR2 SVGAGI come from the germline V gene (reference sequence). CDR3 sequence reads: CASSYAGQGLGQPQHF. The DNA for the CDR3 is TGTGCCAGCAGTTACGCCGGACAGGGGCTGGGGCAGCCCCAGCATTTT.

The rearrangement uses TRBV28 and TRBJ2-3; 8 bases map to TRBD1. J lost 0 bases, V lost 8 bases, and 4 bases had no gene match. The CDR3 is 14 residues long. Germline CDR1 and CDR2: MDHEN and SYDVKM. In DNA form, the CDR3 reads TGTGCCAGCGGCGGACAGGGTAGCACAGATACGCAGTATTTT. This translates into CASGGQGSTDTQYF.

This CDR3 is CASSPISVGVYEQYF. CDR3 coding DNA: TGTGCCAGCAGCCCGATAAGTGTAGGGGTCTACGAGCAGTACTTC. The chain recombines TRBV7-2 with TRBJ2-7; TRBD1 is a possible D gene (5 bases). The CDR3 sequence is 15 residues long. Between the trimmed V and J ends, which lost 5 bases and 3 bases, there was a span of 17 bases. CDR1 is SGHTA and CDR2 is FQGNSA in the germline V gene.

This clone appeared a single time. The chain employs TRBV7-2 and TRBJ1-2; TRBD1 might be the D (5 bases). Germline V CDR1 and CDR2: SGHTA, FQGNSA. Trimming took off 1 base at V and 8 bases at J, with 14 bases between the two ends. The length of the CDR3 is 14 residues. CDR3 in DNA: TGTGCCAGCAGCTTAGTATCTGGGGGACGAGGCTACACCTTC. This translates into CASSLVSGGRGYTF.

A single count supports this clone. The V and J genes are TRBV11-1 and TRBJ2-3; D may be TRBD2 (6 bases). The CDR3 is 13 amino acids. The V end was cut by 4 bases, the J end by 4 bases, with 9 bases between. Germline CDR1 and CDR2: SGHAT and FQDESV (reference sequence). The CDR3 nucleotides are TGTGCCAGCAGCTATCGACTAGCAGATACGCAGTATTTT. It yields the protein CASSYRLADTQYF.